This T cell receptor beta chain was recovered during a study of blood T cells in healthy people across ages. This CDR3 is built from 15 residues. The germline V gene has CDR1 LGHNA and CDR2 YSLEER. The V gene lost 0 bases and the J gene lost 2 bases, with 10 bases spanning the gap. Together with a sample-barcoded 5' primer, a J-beta primer mix was included in a second PCR lasting roughly 7 to 11 cycles. In TCRdb, the 5' RACE reads were re-called with MiXCR into one record per CDR3 protein. The profile shows 800,000 or so distinct CDR3 sequences, approximately 25% of them singletons. These same records also appear under a second study, on T cells of mothers and their children.

The clonotype was recovered from a boy aged 5-17 years in good health. Input material: blood. This sequence joins TRBV4-3 and TRBJ1-2; D perhaps matches TRBD1 (5 bases). CDR3 sequence: CASSQDLPGNYGYTF. The CDR3 bases are TGCGCCAGCAGCCAAGATTTGCCAGGGAACTATGGCTACACCTTC.